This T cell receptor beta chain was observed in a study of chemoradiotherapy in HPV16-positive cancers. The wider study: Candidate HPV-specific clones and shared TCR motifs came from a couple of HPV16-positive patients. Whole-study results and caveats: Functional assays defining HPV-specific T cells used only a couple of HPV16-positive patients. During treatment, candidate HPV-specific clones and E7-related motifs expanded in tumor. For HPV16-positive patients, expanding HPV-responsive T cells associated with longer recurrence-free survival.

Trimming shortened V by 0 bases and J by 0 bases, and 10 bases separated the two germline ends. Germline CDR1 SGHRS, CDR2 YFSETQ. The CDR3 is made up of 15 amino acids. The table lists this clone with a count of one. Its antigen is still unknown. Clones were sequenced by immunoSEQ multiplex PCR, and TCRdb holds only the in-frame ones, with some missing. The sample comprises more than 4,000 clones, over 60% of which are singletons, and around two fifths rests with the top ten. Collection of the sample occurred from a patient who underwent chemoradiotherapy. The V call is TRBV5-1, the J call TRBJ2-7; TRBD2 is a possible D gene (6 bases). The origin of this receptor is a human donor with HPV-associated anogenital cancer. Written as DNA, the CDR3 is TGCGCCAGCAGCTTGGGACTAGGGTTCTCCTACGAGCAGTACTTC. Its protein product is CASSLGLGFSYEQYF.